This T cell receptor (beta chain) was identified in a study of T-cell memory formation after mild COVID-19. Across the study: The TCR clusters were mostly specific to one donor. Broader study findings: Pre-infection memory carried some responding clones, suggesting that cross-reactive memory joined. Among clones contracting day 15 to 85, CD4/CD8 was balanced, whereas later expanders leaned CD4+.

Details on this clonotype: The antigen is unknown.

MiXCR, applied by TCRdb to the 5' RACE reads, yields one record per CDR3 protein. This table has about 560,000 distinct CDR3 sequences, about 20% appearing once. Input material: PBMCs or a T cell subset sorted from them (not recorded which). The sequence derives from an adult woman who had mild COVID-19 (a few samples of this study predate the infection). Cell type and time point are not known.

CDR3 protein: CASSLEGRDYNEQFF. The CDR3, as DNA: TGTGCCAGCAGCTTAGAAGGCAGGGACTACAATGAGCAGTTCTTC. The chain employs TRBV7-8 and TRBJ2-1, with D maybe TRBD1 (5 bases). CDR3 size: 15 residues. Trimming took 1 base from V and 3 from J, leaving 10 bases between them. Germline CDR1 and CDR2: SGHVS and FQNEAQ.